The 14 T cell receptor beta chains given below trace back to one sample, sequenced in a study of memory CD4+ T cells and cytomegalovirus serostatus. Measured with immunoSEQ multiplex PCR; TCRdb has only the in-frame clones, and not every one. The sample yields 60,000 to 75,000 clones, around 80% seen once. Single viable CD3+CD4+CD8-CD45RO+ cells were sorted as the memory CD4+ T cells. Material for sequencing was memory CD4+ T cells from blood. The receptors derive from an adult in good health and CMV-seronegative. Some clones in this sample may be carry-over from other donors' samples.

This clone appeared a few times. The sample carries other DNA sequences with the same CDR3. The CDR3 region has the DNA TGTGCCATCGGAGCGGGAGCCTCGTTCTTC. Translating it yields CAIGAGASFF. The chain couples TRBV10-3 to TRBJ2-1, with 8 bases aligning to TRBD2. The V gene end was trimmed by 8 bases and the J gene end by 15 bases; junction bases not matched to a gene: 6. CDR1 ENHRY and CDR2 SYGVKD come from the germline V gene. CDR3 length equals 10 residues.

The chain couples TRBV6-5 to TRBJ2-2; 9 positions agree with TRBD1. From germline, CDR1 is MNHEY and CDR2 SVGAGI. Unmatched junction bases numbered 4, after V lost 7 bases and J lost 1 base. This CDR3 region has 15 residues. The CDR3 DNA is TGTGCCAGCACACGACAGGGGGGGAACACCGGGGAGCTGTTTTTT. This translates into CASTRQGGNTGELFF.

The V call is TRBV6-4, the J call TRBJ2-1, with D unclear. CDR3 size: 15 residues. The V gene's germline CDR1 is MRHNA and CDR2 SNTAGT. V lost 4 bases and J lost 6, with 16 bases in between. The CDR3 bases are TGTGCCAGCAGTGTAGCCCTGGGCCCATCCAATGAGCAGTTCTTC. Translating it yields CASSVALGPSNEQFF.

V and J are TRBV28 and TRBJ2-1; TRBD2 aligns across 14 bases. Germline V CDR1 and CDR2: MDHEN, SYDVKM. Germline trimming cut 4 bases from V and 10 bases from J; bases unmatched to any gene: 9. The CDR3 length is 16 residues. CDR3 coding DNA: TGTGCCAGCAGTTCACGGACTAGCGGGAGGTTAGGGGAGCAGTTCTTC. It is translated as CASSSRTSGRLGEQFF. Full variable domain (outside the CDR3, taken from reference TRBV28 and TRBJ2-1): DVKVTQSSRYLVKRTGEKVFLECVQDMDHENMFWYRQDPGLGLRLIYFSYDVKMKEKGDIPEGYSVSREKKERFSLILESASTNQTSMYLCASSSRTSGRLGEQFFGPGTRLTVL.

This chain connects TRBV11-2 to TRBJ1-1; D unresolved. This CDR3 comprises 13 residues. Looked up from germline, CDR1 is SGHAT and CDR2 is FQNNGV. Trimming cost V 5 bases and J 4 bases, with 11 bases left between them. CDR3 coding DNA: TGTGCCAGCAGCCAGGCCCGGGGCACTGAAGCTTTCTTT. Translation: CASSQARGTEAFF.

The rearrangement uses TRBV7-9 and TRBJ1-2; possible D gene TRBD1, 5 bases. The CDR3 spans 14 residues. V lost 5 bases, J lost 6 bases, and 16 bases lay in between. Germline CDR1 SEHNR, CDR2 FQNEAQ (reference sequence). The CDR3 loop is CASSHGTVHDGYTF. The CDR3 DNA sequence: TGTGCCAGCAGCCACGGGACGGTACACGATGGCTACACCTTC.

This clone was recorded once. The chain employs TRBV2 and TRBJ1-2; D gene uncertain. Per the germline V gene, CDR1 is SNHLY and CDR2 is FYNNEI. The CDR3 contains 14 residues. Trimming took off 6 bases at V and 6 bases at J, with 17 bases between the two ends. This CDR3 is CASSADGGRDGYTF. The CDR3 nucleotides are TGTGCCAGCAGCGCGGACGGAGGTAGGGATGGCTACACCTTC.

This clone showed up just a few times. At one end, the junction sequence differs from germline, possibly due to a read error. V usage is TRBV2 and J usage is TRBJ2-3; no definite D call. The CDR3 has 14 amino acids. Germline lookup yields CDR1 SNHLY and CDR2 FYNNEI. As DNA, the CDR3 is TGTGCCAGCAGCCGAGCCGGGCCCCCAGAGACGCAGTATTTT. Translated, it gives CASSRAGPPETQYF.

This clone was recorded once. The gene calls are TRBV5-4 and TRBJ1-6; no clear D gene. Germline loops: CDR1 SGHNT, CDR2 YYREEE (reference sequence). There are 14 residues in the CDR3. Trimming removed 6 bases at V and 5 bases at J, with 12 bases between. DNA for the CDR3: TGTGCCAGCAAGGCAGGAACCCATAATTCACCCCTCCACTTT. It specifies CASKAGTHNSPLHF.

This clone was seen once. The chain has TRBV5-1 and TRBJ2-3; 7 bases map to TRBD2. The germline V gene encodes CDR1 SGHRS and CDR2 YFSETQ. The length of the CDR3 is 14 residues. The trim removed 1 base at V and 1 base at J, leaving 0 bases unmatched. This chain's CDR3 is CASSLSGGTDTQYF. CDR3 nucleotides: TGCGCCAGCAGCTTGAGCGGGGGCACAGATACGCAGTATTTT. The full variable domain, with the rest looked up from reference TRBV5-1 and TRBJ2-3, is KAGVTQTPRYLIKTRGQQVTLSCSPISGHRSVSWYQQTPGQGLQFLFEYFSETQRNKGNFPGRFSGRQFSNSRSEMNVSTLELGDSALYLCASSLSGGTDTQYFGPGTRLTVL.

V gene TRBV19 combines with J gene TRBJ2-6, with D hard to call. The CDR3 is 15 amino acids. V lost 8 bases and J lost 0, with 11 bases in between. Germline CDR1 is LNHDA and CDR2 is SQIVND (reference sequence). CDR3 sequence: CASSRQTSGANVLTF. CDR3 DNA: TGTGCCAGTTCACGGCAGACCTCTGGGGCCAACGTCCTGACTTTC.

This rearrangement joins TRBV28 to TRBJ1-4, with 8 positions matching TRBD1. CDR3 length: 20 amino acids. Trimming at V came to 2 bases and at J to 4 bases, leaving 18 bases not matched to a gene. Germline V gene lookup returns CDR1 MDHEN and CDR2 SYDVKM. As DNA, the CDR3 is TGTGCCAGCAGTTTAATCCTCCCCTCACCGGACAGGGCCGGTAATGAAAAACTGTTTTTT. Protein: CASSLILPSPDRAGNEKLFF.

The rearrangement joins TRBV11-2 to TRBJ2-1; 8 positions agree with TRBD2. The CDR3 extends over 16 amino acids. The germline gives CDR1 SGHAT, CDR2 FQNNGV. Trimming took 5 bases from V and 3 from J; bases not matched to a gene: 9. CDR3 region: CASSRHGGGGYNEQFF. CDR3 DNA sequence: TGTGCCAGCAGCCGCCACGGGGGGGGAGGCTACAATGAGCAGTTCTTC.

There are a few counts of this clone. The chain uses TRBV29-1 and TRBJ2-7; 7 bases fit TRBD2. CDR1 is SQVTM and CDR2 is ANQGSEA in the germline V gene. V was pared by 4 bases and J by 4 bases, with 7 bases of the junction left unmatched. The CDR3 loop spans 13 amino acids. The CDR3 sequence: CSVALIGGYEQYF. In DNA form, the CDR3 reads TGCAGCGTTGCCCTTATCGGGGGGTACGAGCAGTACTTC.